These 21 T cell receptor beta chains originate from one sample sequenced in a study of blood T cell repertoires in COVID-19. Produced via immunoSEQ multiplex PCR; TCRdb's table is partial and in-frame only. Found here are about 32,000 clones, approximately 86% of them singletons; the top ten hold about 5.9%. Material for sequencing was peripheral blood. The receptor source for this set is a woman of 80 years or more with active or convalescent COVID-19.

V is TRBV6-4 and J is TRBJ2-1, with 8 bases fitting TRBD2. CDR1 and CDR2 (germline): MRHNA, SNTAGT. The CDR3 is made up of 15 amino acids. J lost 0 bases, V lost 5 bases, and 3 bases had no gene match. The CDR3 spells CASSRLASSYNEQFF. CDR3 bases: TGTGCCAGCAGTAGACTAGCGAGCTCCTACAATGAGCAGTTCTTC.

The chain uses TRBV11-2 and TRBJ2-5, with D uncertain. Trimming left V 6 bases short and J 3 bases short, with 11 bases between. CDR1 and CDR2 (germline): SGHAT, FQNNGV. The CDR3 has 13 residues. The chain's CDR3 is CASSPLVEETQYF. The CDR3 region has the DNA TGTGCCAGCAGTCCTCTTGTTGAAGAGACCCAGTACTTC.

This clone was seen only once. The J gene is TRBJ2-5, the V gene TRBV5-1; 11 nucleotides match TRBD2. The germline V gene has CDR1 SGHRS and CDR2 YFSETQ. This CDR3 is 16 amino acids long. V lost 0 bases to trimming and J lost 1 base; unmatched junction nucleotides: 2. The CDR3 nucleotides are TGCGCCAGCAGCTTGGGACTAGCGGGATCCCAAGAGACCCAGTACTTC. Its protein is CASSLGLAGSQETQYF.

V is TRBV4-1 and J is TRBJ1-4; TRBD1 might be the D (5 bases). Trimming took off 2 bases at V and 10 bases at J, with 17 bases between the two ends. There are 15 residues in the CDR3. Germline CDR1 MGHRA, CDR2 YSYEKL. CDR3: CASSQLLRTGGKLFF. The CDR3 nucleotides are TGCGCCAGCAGCCAACTCCTCCGCACCGGGGGAAAACTGTTTTTT.

V is TRBV27 and J is TRBJ1-5; D is perhaps TRBD1 (5 bases). Looked up from germline, CDR1 is MNHEY and CDR2 is SMNVEV (reference sequence). CDR3 size: 13 residues. V dropped 8 bases and J dropped 6 bases, with 14 bases sitting between them. CDR3: CASFSGLGQPQHF. The CDR3 DNA reads TGTGCCAGCTTCTCAGGGCTCGGTCAGCCCCAGCATTTT.

V is TRBV2 and J is TRBJ2-1, with D possibly TRBD2 on 6 matching bases. This CDR3 has 14 amino acids. Trimming removed 8 bases from V and 10 bases from J, with 21 bases in between. Germline values: CDR1 SNHLY, CDR2 FYNNEI. Here the CDR3 reads CASGDGTPGGEQFF. The CDR3 nucleotides are TGTGCCAGCGGCGACGGGACTCCGGGCGGGGAGCAGTTCTTC.

The chain couples TRBV6-5 to TRBJ2-3, with D unresolved. Trimming left V 7 bases short and J 3 bases short, with 14 bases between. This CDR3 contains 14 residues. Germline V CDR1 and CDR2: MNHEY, SVGAGI. CDR3 residues: CASNPGYSTDTQYF. In DNA, the CDR3 is TGTGCCAGCAACCCGGGTTACTCGACAGATACGCAGTATTTT.

V gene TRBV7-9 combines with J gene TRBJ1-1; TRBD1 matches at 9 bases. CDR3 size: 15 residues. The germline gives CDR1 SEHNR, CDR2 FQNEAQ (reference sequence). The V segment lost 3 bases and the J segment 0 bases; nucleotides outside the gene matches: 2. CDR3 amino acids: CASSLGDRVNTEAFF. For the CDR3, the DNA is TGTGCCAGCAGCTTGGGGGACAGGGTGAACACTGAAGCTTTCTTT.

In this sample, this clone turned up once. V gene TRBV4-2 combines with J gene TRBJ1-2, with 10 positions matching TRBD1. V shed 2 bases and J 3 bases; nucleotides not matched to a gene: 6. Germline CDR1 is LGHNA and CDR2 is YNFKEQ. The CDR3 sequence is 16 residues long. The DNA for the CDR3 is TGTGCCAGCAGCCAACAAACCGGGACAGGGGACTATGGCTACACCTTC. It yields the protein CASSQQTGTGDYGYTF.

This clone was observed a single time. The chain couples TRBV7-3 to TRBJ2-1; TRBD2 matches 14 bases. CDR1 is SGHTA and CDR2 is FQGTGA in the germline V gene. V lost 5 bases, J lost 6 bases, and 6 bases stayed unmatched. The CDR3 length is 16 residues. The DNA of the CDR3 is TGTGCCAGCAGCCCTTGGACTAGCGGGAGGCGCAATGAGCAGTTCTTC. Translated: CASSPWTSGRRNEQFF.

V usage is TRBV2 and J usage is TRBJ2-5; TRBD1 aligns across 7 bases. The CDR3 runs 15 residues. Germline values: CDR1 SNHLY, CDR2 FYNNEI. The J segment lost 4 bases and the V segment lost 4 bases, leaving 9 bases of the junction unmatched. The CDR3 region is CASSGGAGTAETQYF. The CDR3 DNA is TGTGCCAGCAGTGGAGGGGCCGGGACAGCAGAGACCCAGTACTTC.

V usage is TRBV28 and J usage is TRBJ2-7, with D possibly being TRBD1 (5 bases). Germline loops: CDR1 MDHEN, CDR2 SYDVKM. CDR3 length equals 14 residues. V lost 2 bases to trimming and J lost 6 bases, with 14 bases between them. The CDR3 reads CASSLRTSYSEQYF. For the CDR3, the DNA is TGTGCCAGCAGTTTAAGGACAAGTTATAGCGAGCAGTACTTC. Using reference TRBV28 and TRBJ2-7 for the parts outside the CDR3, the full variable domain is DVKVTQSSRYLVKRTGEKVFLECVQDMDHENMFWYRQDPGLGLRLIYFSYDVKMKEKGDIPEGYSVSREKKERFSLILESASTNQTSMYLCASSLRTSYSEQYFGPGTRLTVT.

The genes are TRBV2 and TRBJ1-5, with 7 nucleotides matching TRBD1. After removal of 4 bases from V and 4 bases from J, the junction contained 4 bases not matched to a gene. The CDR3 is 14 amino acids. Germline V gene lookup returns CDR1 SNHLY and CDR2 FYNNEI. This chain's CDR3 is CASSAKTGNQPQHF. The CDR3 coding sequence is TGTGCCAGCAGTGCGAAGACAGGGAATCAGCCCCAGCATTTT.

This clone came up a few times. This chain uses TRBV4-2 with TRBJ2-7; weak D call: TRBD2 (6 bases). Germline assignment: CDR1 LGHNA and CDR2 YNFKEQ. The CDR3 runs 15 residues. With 4 bases removed from V and 5 bases from J, the gap between germline ends came to 18 bases. The CDR3 sequence: CASSRGTGLGDEQYF. The CDR3 DNA reads as TGTGCCAGCAGCCGCGGGACTGGCCTCGGGGACGAGCAGTACTTC.

The sample holds a few counts of this clone. The gene calls are TRBV4-2 and TRBJ1-2; D not resolved. The germline CDR1 and CDR2 sequences are LGHNA and YNFKEQ. The CDR3 sequence is 17 residues long. V lost 0 bases and J 4 bases, leaving 18 bases between the germline ends. CDR3 DNA: TGTGCCAGCAGCCAAGATACCTTGGCGGGAGCCCTCTATGGCTACACCTTC. Translating it yields CASSQDTLAGALYGYTF.

The chain is built from TRBV5-1 and TRBJ2-7; possible D gene TRBD2, 5 bases. The V end lost 7 bases, the J end lost 0 bases, and 17 bases lay between the germline ends. The CDR3 extends over 15 amino acids. The germline CDR1 and CDR2 sequences are SGHRS and YFSETQ. The CDR3 nucleotides read TGCGCCAGCTCACTAGGGCACGCCTCCTCCTACGAGCAGTACTTC. This encodes CASSLGHASSYEQYF.

V usage is TRBV4-1 and J usage is TRBJ1-4; D unclear. Germline values: CDR1 MGHRA, CDR2 YSYEKL. V lost 1 base to trimming and J lost 4 bases, with 13 bases between them. The CDR3 length is 16 residues. This chain's CDR3 is CASSQAPNRVNEKLFF. Written as DNA, the CDR3 is TGCGCCAGCAGCCAAGCCCCGAACAGAGTTAATGAAAAACTGTTTTTT.

This chain connects TRBV2 to TRBJ2-4, with 7 bases that match TRBD1. CDR1 and CDR2 from the germline V gene are SNHLY and FYNNEI. The trim removed 8 bases at V and 2 bases at J, leaving 9 bases unmatched. This CDR3 contains 15 residues. This CDR3 reads CASGQTGLTKNIQYF. Written as DNA, the CDR3 is TGTGCCAGCGGCCAGACAGGGCTAACCAAAAACATTCAGTACTTC.

The rearrangement joins TRBV18 to TRBJ2-5, with a tentative D call TRBD1 (6 bases). The CDR3 is 14 amino acids. V lost 1 base and J 6 bases, leaving 12 bases between the germline ends. Germline values: CDR1 KGHSH, CDR2 LQKENI. This CDR3 reads CASSPQAGVQTQYF. The CDR3 coding sequence is TGTGCCAGCTCACCACAGGCAGGGGTGCAGACCCAGTACTTC.

The chain links TRBV3-1 (or the pseudogene TRBV3-2) to TRBJ2-4; TRBD2 agrees at 14 bases. Unmatched junction bases numbered 5, after V lost 1 base and J lost 12 bases. Per germline, CDR1 LGHDT and CDR2 YNNKEL (reference sequence). This CDR3 has 15 amino acids. CDR3 sequence: CASSQVGTSGGSQYF. The CDR3 DNA reads TGTGCCAGCAGCCAAGTCGGGACTAGCGGGGGTAGTCAGTACTTC.

This clone has more than one count but fewer than ten. V usage is TRBV6-5 and J usage is TRBJ1-1; 8 positions match TRBD1. J was trimmed by 1 base and V by 6 bases; bases with no gene match: 4. Germline-derived CDR1 and CDR2 are MNHEY and SVGAGI. The CDR3 totals 14 residues. CDR3 region: CASRRGQANTEAFF. The CDR3 bases are TGTGCCAGCAGAAGGGGACAGGCGAACACTGAAGCTTTCTTT.